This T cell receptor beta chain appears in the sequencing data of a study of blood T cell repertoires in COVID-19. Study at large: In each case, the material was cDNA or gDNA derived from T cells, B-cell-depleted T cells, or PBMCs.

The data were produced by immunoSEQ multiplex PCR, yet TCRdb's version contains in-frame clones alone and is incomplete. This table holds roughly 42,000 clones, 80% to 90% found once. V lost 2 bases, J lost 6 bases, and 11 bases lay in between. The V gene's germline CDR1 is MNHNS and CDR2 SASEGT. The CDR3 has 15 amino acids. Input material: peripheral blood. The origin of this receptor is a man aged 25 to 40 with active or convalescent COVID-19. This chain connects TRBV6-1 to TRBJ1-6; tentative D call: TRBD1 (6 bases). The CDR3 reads CASSELRQVNSPLHF. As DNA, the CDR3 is TGTGCCAGCAGTGAACTCCGACAGGTTAATTCACCCCTCCACTTT.